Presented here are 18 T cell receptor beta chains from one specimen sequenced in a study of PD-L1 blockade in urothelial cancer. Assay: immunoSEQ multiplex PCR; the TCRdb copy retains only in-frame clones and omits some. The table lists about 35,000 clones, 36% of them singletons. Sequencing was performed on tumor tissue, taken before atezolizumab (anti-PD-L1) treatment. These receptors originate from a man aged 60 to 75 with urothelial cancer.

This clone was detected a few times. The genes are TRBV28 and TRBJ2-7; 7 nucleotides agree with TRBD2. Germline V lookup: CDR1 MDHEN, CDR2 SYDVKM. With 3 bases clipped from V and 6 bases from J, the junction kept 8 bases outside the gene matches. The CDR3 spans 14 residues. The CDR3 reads CASSLSGEGREQYF. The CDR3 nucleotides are TGTGCCAGCAGTTTGTCCGGGGAGGGTCGCGAGCAGTACTTC.

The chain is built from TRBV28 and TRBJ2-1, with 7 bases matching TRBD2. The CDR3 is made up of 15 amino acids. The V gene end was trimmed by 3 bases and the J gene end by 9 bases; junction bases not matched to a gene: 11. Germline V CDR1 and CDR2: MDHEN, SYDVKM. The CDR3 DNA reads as TGTGCCAGCAGTTTCGGGGGGAGGGCCATGGCTGAGCAGTTCTTC. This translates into CASSFGGRAMAEQFF.

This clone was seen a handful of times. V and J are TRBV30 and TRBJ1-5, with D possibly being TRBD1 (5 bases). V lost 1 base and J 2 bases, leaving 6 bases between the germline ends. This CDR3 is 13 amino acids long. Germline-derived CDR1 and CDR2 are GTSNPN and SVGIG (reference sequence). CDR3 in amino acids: CAWSAQGNQPQHF. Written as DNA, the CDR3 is TGTGCCTGGAGTGCACAGGGCAATCAGCCCCAGCATTTT.

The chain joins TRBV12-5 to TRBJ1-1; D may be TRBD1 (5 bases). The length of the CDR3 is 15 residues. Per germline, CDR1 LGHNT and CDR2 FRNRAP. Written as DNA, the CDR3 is TGTGCCAGTCAACCCTCGGGGGTAATGAACACTGAAGCTTTCTTT. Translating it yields CASQPSGVMNTEAFF.

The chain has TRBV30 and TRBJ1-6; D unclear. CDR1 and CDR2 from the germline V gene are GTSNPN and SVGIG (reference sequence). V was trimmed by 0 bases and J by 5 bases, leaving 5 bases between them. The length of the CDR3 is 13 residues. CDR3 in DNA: TGTGCCTGGAGTGTAGACAATAATTCACCCCTCCACTTT. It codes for CAWSVDNNSPLHF.

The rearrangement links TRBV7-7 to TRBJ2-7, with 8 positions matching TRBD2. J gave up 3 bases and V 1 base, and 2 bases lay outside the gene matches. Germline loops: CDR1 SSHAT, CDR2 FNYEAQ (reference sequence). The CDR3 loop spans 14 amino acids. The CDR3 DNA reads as TGTGCCAGCAGCTTAGACAGCGGGGGCTACGAGCAGTACTTC. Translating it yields CASSLDSGGYEQYF. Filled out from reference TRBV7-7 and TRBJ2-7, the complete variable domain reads GAGVSQSPRYKVTKRGQDVTLRCDPISSHATLYWYQQALGQGPEFLTYFNYEAQPDKSGLPSDRFSAERPEGSISTLTIQRTEQRDSAMYRCASSLDSGGYEQYFGPGTRLTVT.

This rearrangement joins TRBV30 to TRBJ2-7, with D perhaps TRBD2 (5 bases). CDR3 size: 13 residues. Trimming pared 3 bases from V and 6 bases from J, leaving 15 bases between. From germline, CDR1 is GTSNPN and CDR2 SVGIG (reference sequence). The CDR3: CAWSREGGREQYF. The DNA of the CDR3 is TGTGCCTGGAGCCGAGAGGGTGGTCGCGAGCAGTACTTC. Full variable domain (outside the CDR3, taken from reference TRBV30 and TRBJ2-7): SQTIHQWPATLVQPVGSPLSLECTVEGTSNPNLYWYRQAAGRGLQLLFYSVGIGQISSEVPQNLSASRPQDRQFILSSKKLLLSDSGFYLCAWSREGGREQYFGPGTRLTVT.

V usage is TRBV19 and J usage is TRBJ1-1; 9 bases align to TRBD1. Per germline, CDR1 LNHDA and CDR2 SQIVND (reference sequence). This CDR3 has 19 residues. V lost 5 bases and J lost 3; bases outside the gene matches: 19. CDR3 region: CASSPGRITGTGKHTEAFF. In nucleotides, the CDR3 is TGTGCCAGTAGTCCCGGGAGAATTACCGGGACAGGGAAACACACTGAAGCTTTCTTT.

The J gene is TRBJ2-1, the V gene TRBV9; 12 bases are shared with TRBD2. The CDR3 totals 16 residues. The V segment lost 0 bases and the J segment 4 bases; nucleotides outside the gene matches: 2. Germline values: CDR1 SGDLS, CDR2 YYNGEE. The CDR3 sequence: CASSVGGTSGYNEQFF. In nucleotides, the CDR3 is TGTGCCAGCAGCGTAGGGGGGACTAGCGGGTACAATGAGCAGTTCTTC.

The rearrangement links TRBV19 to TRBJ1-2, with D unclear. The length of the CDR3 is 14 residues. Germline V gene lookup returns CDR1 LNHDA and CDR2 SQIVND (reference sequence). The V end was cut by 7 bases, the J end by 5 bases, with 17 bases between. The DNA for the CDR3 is TGTGCCAGTACTGGCGTCCCGGCCTTTTATGGCTACACCTTC. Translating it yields CASTGVPAFYGYTF.

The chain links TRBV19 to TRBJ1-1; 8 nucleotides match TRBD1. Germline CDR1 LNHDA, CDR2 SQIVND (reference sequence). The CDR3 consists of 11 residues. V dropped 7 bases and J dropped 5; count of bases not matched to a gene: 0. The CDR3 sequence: CASNRGTEAFF. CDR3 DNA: TGTGCCAGTAACAGGGGGACTGAAGCTTTCTTT.

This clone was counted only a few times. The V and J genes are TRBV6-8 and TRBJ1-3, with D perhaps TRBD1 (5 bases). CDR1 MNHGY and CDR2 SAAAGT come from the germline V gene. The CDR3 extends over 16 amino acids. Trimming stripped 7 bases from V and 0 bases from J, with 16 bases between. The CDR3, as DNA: TGTGCCAGCAAGAGGGACGCCGGTCTCTCTGGAAACACCATATATTTT. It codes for CASKRDAGLSGNTIYF.

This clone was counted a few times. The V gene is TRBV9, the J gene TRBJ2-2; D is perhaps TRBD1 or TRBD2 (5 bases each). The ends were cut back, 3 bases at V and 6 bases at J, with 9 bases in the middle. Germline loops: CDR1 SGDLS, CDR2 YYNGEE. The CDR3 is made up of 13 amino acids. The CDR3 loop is CASSAGTAGELFF. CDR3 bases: TGTGCCAGCAGCGCCGGGACGGCCGGGGAGCTGTTTTTT.

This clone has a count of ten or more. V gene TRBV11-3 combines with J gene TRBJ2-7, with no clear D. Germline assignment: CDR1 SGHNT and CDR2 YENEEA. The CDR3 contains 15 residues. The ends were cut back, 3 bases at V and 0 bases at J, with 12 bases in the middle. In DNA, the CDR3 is TGTGCCAGCAGCTTGGGTGGGCGCAGCTCCTACGAGCAGTACTTC. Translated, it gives CASSLGGRSSYEQYF.

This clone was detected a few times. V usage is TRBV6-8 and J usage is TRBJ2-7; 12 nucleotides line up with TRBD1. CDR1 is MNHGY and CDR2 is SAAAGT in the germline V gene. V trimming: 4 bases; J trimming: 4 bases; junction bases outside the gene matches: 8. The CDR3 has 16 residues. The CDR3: CASSSGQGAVGYEQYF. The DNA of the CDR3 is TGTGCCAGCAGTTCGGGACAGGGGGCTGTAGGTTACGAGCAGTACTTC.

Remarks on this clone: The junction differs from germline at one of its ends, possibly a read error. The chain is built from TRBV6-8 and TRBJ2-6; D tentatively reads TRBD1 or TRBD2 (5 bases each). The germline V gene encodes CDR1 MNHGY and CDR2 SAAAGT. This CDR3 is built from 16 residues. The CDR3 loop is CAISGGATSGANVLTF. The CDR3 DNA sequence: TGTGCCATCAGTGGGGGTGCAACTTCTGGGGCCAACGTCCTGACTTTC.

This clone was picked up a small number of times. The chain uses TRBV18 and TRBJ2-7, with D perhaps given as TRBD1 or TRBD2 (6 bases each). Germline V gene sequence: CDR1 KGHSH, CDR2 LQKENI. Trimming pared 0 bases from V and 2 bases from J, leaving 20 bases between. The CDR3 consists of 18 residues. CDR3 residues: CASSPPEEGVRRTYEQYF. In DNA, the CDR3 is TGTGCCAGCTCACCACCTGAGGAGGGGGTGAGGAGGACCTACGAGCAGTACTTC.

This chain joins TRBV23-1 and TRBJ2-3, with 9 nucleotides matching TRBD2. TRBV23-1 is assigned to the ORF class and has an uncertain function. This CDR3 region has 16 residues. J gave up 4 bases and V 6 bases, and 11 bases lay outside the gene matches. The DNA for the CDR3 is TGCGCCAGCAGCCAAGCGGGGACTAGCAAGTCAGATACGCAGTATTTT. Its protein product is CASSQAGTSKSDTQYF.